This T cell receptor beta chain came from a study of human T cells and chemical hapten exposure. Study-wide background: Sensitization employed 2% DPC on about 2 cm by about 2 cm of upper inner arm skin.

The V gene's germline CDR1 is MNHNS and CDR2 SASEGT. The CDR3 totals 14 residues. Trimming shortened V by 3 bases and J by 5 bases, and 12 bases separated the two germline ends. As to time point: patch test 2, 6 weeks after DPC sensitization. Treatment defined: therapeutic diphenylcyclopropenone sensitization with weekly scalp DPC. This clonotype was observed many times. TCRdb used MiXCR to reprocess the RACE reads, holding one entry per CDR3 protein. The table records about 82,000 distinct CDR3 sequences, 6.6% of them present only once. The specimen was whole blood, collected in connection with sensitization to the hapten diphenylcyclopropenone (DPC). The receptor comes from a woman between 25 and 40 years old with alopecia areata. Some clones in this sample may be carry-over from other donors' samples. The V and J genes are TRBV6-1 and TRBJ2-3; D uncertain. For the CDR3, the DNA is TGTGCCAGCAGTGACGGGCGGTCGGGAGATACGCAGTATTTT. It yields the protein CASSDGRSGDTQYF.